Sequencing of this T cell receptor (beta chain) was carried out in a study of T cells in Graves' hyperthyroidism and ophthalmopathy. Study-wide findings and caveats: By a 13 V-J model, ophthalmopathy was set apart from stable hyperthyroidism.

This clonotype was counted ten times or more. Antigen: not known. The germline V gene encodes CDR1 MNHNS and CDR2 SASEGT. There are 11 residues in the CDR3. Trimming removed 5 bases from V and 8 bases from J, with 7 bases in between. RNA transcripts were the template for amplifying TCR beta CDR3 regions. The study used the HTBI primer set for a first-round RT-PCR of the TCR CDR3. MiXCR was run by TCRdb on the multiplex PCR reads, yielding one entry per CDR3 protein. Counted here are hundreds of thousands of distinct CDR3 sequences, around 20% occurring once; the ten biggest clones make up 34%. Each person with ophthalmopathy scored at least 3 on the Clinical Activity Score, reached NOSPECS grade 4 or higher, and had been ill under 3 months.

The rearrangement uses TRBV6-1 and TRBJ2-1; D might be TRBD2 (5 bases). This TCR derives from a man aged 25 to 45 with Graves' ophthalmopathy. Sequenced input: blood. This chain's CDR3 is CASSRADEQFF. The CDR3 bases are TGTGCCAGCAGTAGAGCGGATGAGCAGTTCTTC.